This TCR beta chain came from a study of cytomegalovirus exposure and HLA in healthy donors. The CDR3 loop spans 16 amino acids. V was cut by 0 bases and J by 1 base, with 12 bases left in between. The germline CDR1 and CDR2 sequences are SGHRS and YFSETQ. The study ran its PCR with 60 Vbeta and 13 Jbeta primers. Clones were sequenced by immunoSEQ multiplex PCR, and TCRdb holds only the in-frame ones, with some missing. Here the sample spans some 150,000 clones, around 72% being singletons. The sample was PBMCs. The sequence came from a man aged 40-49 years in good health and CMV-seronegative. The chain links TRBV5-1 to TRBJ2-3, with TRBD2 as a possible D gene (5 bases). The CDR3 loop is CASSLEARRGTDTQYF. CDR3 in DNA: TGCGCCAGCAGCTTGGAAGCTCGGCGGGGCACAGATACGCAGTATTTT.